This T cell receptor beta chain derives from a study of PD-L1 blockade in urothelial cancer. Synthetic analogs of TCR templates were spiked into every PCR. The assay was immunoSEQ multiplex PCR, and TCRdb's table has in-frame clones only and misses some. The sample has fewer than 75,000 clones, roughly 84% seen once. Deletions cut 8 bases from V and 4 bases from J, with 23 bases between. The length of the CDR3 is 16 residues. CDR1 and CDR2 from the germline V gene are SGHAT and FQNNGV. The TCR comes from a man aged 70 or older with urothelial cancer. Sequenced material: PBMCs, taken around atezolizumab (anti-PD-L1) treatment. The chain couples TRBV11-2 to TRBJ2-5; maybe TRBD1 (6 bases). The CDR3 spells CASYMGAGNGRETQYF. CDR3 nucleotide sequence: TGTGCCAGCTATATGGGGGCCGGGAACGGGCGAGAGACCCAGTACTTC.